This TCR beta chain was recorded in a study of shared clonotypes between healthy human individuals. Across the whole study: Donors consisted of a couple of women and three men between 18 and 49.

Study conclusions and caveats: Unshared clonotypes carried lower generation probabilities than those common to all four donors. Sample collection involved blood only; tissue repertoires are likely different.

CD45RO-negative, CCR7-positively selected cells formed the naive CD8 fraction, excluding terminally differentiated effector memory CD45RA+ cells. Regarding this clone: The antigen is undetermined.

Unmatched junction bases numbered 4, after V lost 6 bases and J lost 0 bases. Germline loops: CDR1 MNHEY, CDR2 SVGAGI. This CDR3 contains 14 residues. Clones were sequenced by immunoSEQ multiplex PCR, and TCRdb holds only the in-frame ones, with some missing. The table shows roughly 2,000,000 clones, with roughly 93% occurring only once. The TCR was taken from a man aged 18-30 years in good health. Some clones in this sample may be carry-over from other donors' samples. This chain links TRBV6-5 with TRBJ2-7; 8 bases map to TRBD1. The sequenced sample consisted of naive CD8+ T cells from PBMCs. The CDR3 loop reads CASRTGVYSYEQYF. The CDR3 nucleotides read TGTGCCAGCAGGACAGGGGTTTACTCCTACGAGCAGTACTTC.